This T cell receptor beta chain was sequenced for a study of regulatory T cells in long-lasting Graves disease. Study observations and caveats: Persistent disease favored TRBV28, TRBJ1-2 and TRBJ2-5.

The CDR3 length is 15 residues. CDR1 is SGHAT and CDR2 is FQNNGV in the germline V gene. Germline trimming cut 3 bases from V and 5 bases from J; bases unmatched to any gene: 7. Time point meaning: persistent/refractory GD, antithyroid drugs over 5 years with positive TRAb. PBMCs provided the RNA from which the TCR library was made. Details on this clonotype: Its target is unknown.

TCR beta libraries were built with iRepertoire HTBI primers and Arm-PCR of CDR3 regions. Per the authors' pipeline: Identified segments across samples numbered approximately 60 TRBV and over eleven TRBJ. TCRdb fed the multiplex PCR reads into MiXCR, producing one record per CDR3 protein. The V and J calls and clone size come from TCRdb's table, not from the authors' own analysis. The data show about 450,000 distinct CDR3 sequences, around 22% seen once. Sequencing used peripheral blood mononuclear cells (PBMCs), obtained when the disease was refractory, from a patient treated with antithyroid drugs. The gene calls are TRBV11-2 and TRBJ2-5; 9 bases map to TRBD2. This sequence originates from a female donor with Graves disease. The CDR3, as DNA: TGTGCCAGCAGCTTTCAACCTAGCGGGACGGAGACCCAGTACTTC. Its protein product is CASSFQPSGTETQYF. Complete variable domain (other parts from reference TRBV11-2 and TRBJ2-5): EAGVAQSPRYKIIEKRQSVAFWCNPISGHATLYWYQQILGQGPKLLIQFQNNGVVDDSQLPKDRFSAERLKGVDSTLKIQPAKLEDSAVYLCASSFQPSGTETQYFGPGTRLLVL.